Below are 16 T cell receptor beta chains sequenced from a single sample in a study of graft-versus-host responses after intestinal transplantation. The antigens these receptors bind are not known. Sequencing used immunoSEQ multiplex PCR; TCRdb keeps in-frame clones, though not all of them. This sample has 100,000 to 140,000 clones, with about 91% found just once. Sequencing used unstimulated CD4+ T cells sorted from spleen or lymph node cells, obtained before transplant. The receptors shown here come from a human donor who was the organ donor for an intestinal transplant.

The V call is TRBV14, the J call TRBJ2-5; either TRBD1 or TRBD2 may fit D (5 bases each). The V end was cut by 4 bases, the J end by 3 bases, with 15 bases between. Germline V CDR1 and CDR2: SGHDN, FVKESK. The CDR3 is 15 residues long. As DNA, the CDR3 is TGTGCCAGCAGCCGAGGGGCAATTCTAAAAGAGACCCAGTACTTC. This encodes CASSRGAILKETQYF.

V gene TRBV19 combines with J gene TRBJ1-5, with 9 bases lining up with TRBD1. J gave up 7 bases and V 3 bases, and 13 bases lay outside the gene matches. From germline, CDR1 is LNHDA and CDR2 SQIVND (reference sequence). The CDR3 spans 17 residues. The CDR3 DNA is TGTGCCAGTAGTATTGCACCGGACAGGGGTTTCTGGCAGCCCCAGCATTTT. This gives the protein CASSIAPDRGFWQPQHF.

This chain joins TRBV6-5 and TRBJ2-5, with 7 nucleotides matching TRBD2. The CDR3 runs to 13 residues. V lost 6 bases to trimming and J lost 4 bases; unmatched junction nucleotides: 5. Per germline, CDR1 MNHEY and CDR2 SVGAGI. The DNA for the CDR3 is TGTGCCAGCAGCGGACTAGTCGGAGAGACCCAGTACTTC. Its protein is CASSGLVGETQYF.

V and J are TRBV28 and TRBJ2-5, with 7 bases lining up with TRBD1. V was pared by 8 bases and J by 2 bases, with 5 bases of the junction left unmatched. Germline-derived CDR1 and CDR2 are MDHEN and SYDVKM. This CDR3 is built from 13 residues. CDR3 protein: CASGSGQQETQYF. DNA of the CDR3: TGTGCCAGCGGATCGGGACAGCAAGAGACCCAGTACTTC.

The chain uses TRBV2 and TRBJ2-6; TRBD2 agrees at 12 bases. The CDR3 covers 18 residues. The V segment lost 6 bases and the J segment 2 bases; nucleotides outside the gene matches: 8. Germline lookup yields CDR1 SNHLY and CDR2 FYNNEI. Written as DNA, the CDR3 is TGTGCCAGCAGGGGTCCTAGCGGGGGGGCAGCTGGGGCCAACGTCCTGACTTTC. It is translated as CASRGPSGGAAGANVLTF.

The chain combines TRBV27 with TRBJ1-5; the D is unclear. V dropped 5 bases and J dropped 1 base, with 15 bases sitting between them. Germline V CDR1 and CDR2: MNHEY, SMNVEV (reference sequence). This CDR3 has 16 amino acids. CDR3 sequence (DNA): TGTGCCAGCAGTCCCCCGAGGTTGTCCAGCAATCAGCCCCAGCATTTT. It codes for CASSPPRLSSNQPQHF.

This clone was detected once. The V gene is TRBV7-3, the J gene TRBJ2-5, with 8 bases identical to TRBD1. CDR1 and CDR2 (germline): SGHTA, FQGTGA. This CDR3 has 15 amino acids. J was trimmed by 5 bases and V by 2 bases; bases with no gene match: 7. The CDR3 sequence is CASSLWQGARETQYF. The CDR3, as DNA: TGTGCCAGCAGCTTATGGCAGGGGGCCAGGGAGACCCAGTACTTC. The full variable domain, in which reference TRBV7-3 and TRBJ2-5 provide the parts outside the CDR3, is GAGVSQTPSNKVTEKGKYVELRCDPISGHTALYWYRQSLGQGPEFLIYFQGTGAADDSGLPNDRFFAVRPEGSVSTLKIQRTERGDSAVYLCASSLWQGARETQYFGPGTRLLVL.

The chain couples TRBV7-9 to TRBJ2-1; TRBD2 matches 7 bases. The CDR3 consists of 15 residues. The trim removed 3 bases at V and 2 bases at J, leaving 4 bases unmatched. Germline CDR1 is SEHNR and CDR2 is FQNEAQ (reference sequence). The CDR3 nucleotides are TGTGCCAGCAGCTTGCGCGGGAGCGCCTACAATGAGCAGTTCTTC. This codes for CASSLRGSAYNEQFF.

The CDR3 is CASSDGTSNEKLFF. The CDR3 region has the DNA TGCGCCAGCAGTGACGGGACAAGTAATGAAAAACTGTTTTTT. V usage is TRBV10-1 and J usage is TRBJ1-4, with a tentative D call TRBD1 (6 bases). The CDR3 runs 14 residues. V shed 3 bases and J shed 4 bases, with 9 bases lying between them. The germline gives CDR1 WNHNN, CDR2 SYGVQD (reference sequence).

The rearrangement uses TRBV11-2 and TRBJ2-5; the D gene could be TRBD1 or TRBD2 (5 bases each). V lost 1 base and J 4 bases, leaving 13 bases between the germline ends. Per the germline V gene, CDR1 is SGHAT and CDR2 is FQNNGV. The CDR3 has 15 amino acids. CDR3 coding DNA: TGTGCCAGCAGCTTAGCCGGGGCCGCACGAGAGACCCAGTACTTC. This encodes CASSLAGAARETQYF.

The V gene is TRBV5-5, the J gene TRBJ1-2; perhaps TRBD1 as D (5 bases). Germline V lookup: CDR1 SGHKS, CDR2 YYEKEE (reference sequence). Between the trimmed V and J ends, which lost 5 bases and 4 bases, there was a span of 12 bases. The CDR3 spans 13 residues. In DNA form, the CDR3 reads TGTGCCAGCAGAGGTACGGGGGGCTATGGCTACACCTTC. Amino acid sequence: CASRGTGGYGYTF.

The V and J genes are TRBV10-1 and TRBJ2-3; 7 bases line up with TRBD1. This CDR3 comprises 16 residues. Germline CDR1 and CDR2: WNHNN and SYGVQD (reference sequence). V was pared by 5 bases and J by 3 bases, with 11 bases of the junction left unmatched. CDR3 loop: CASSPLQGDRTDTQYF. The CDR3 coding sequence is TGCGCCAGCAGTCCTCTCCAGGGGGACAGAACAGATACGCAGTATTTT.

The V call is TRBV29-1, the J call TRBJ1-3, with TRBD1 as a possible D gene (6 bases). Trimming stripped 7 bases from V and 3 bases from J, with 25 bases between. Germline V lookup: CDR1 SQVTM, CDR2 ANQGSEA. The length of the CDR3 is 17 residues. The CDR3 reads CSETTNSGVKGGNTIYF. The CDR3 DNA is TGCAGCGAAACAACCAACTCAGGGGTAAAGGGTGGAAACACCATATATTTT.

This chain's CDR3 is CASSVREYEQYF. The CDR3 bases are TGTGCCAGCAGTGTGAGGGAGTACGAGCAGTACTTC. The rearrangement joins TRBV6-5 to TRBJ2-7, with a weak D call TRBD2 (5 bases). The CDR3 has 12 amino acids. V lost 5 bases and J 4 bases, leaving 9 bases between the germline ends. Germline V CDR1 and CDR2: MNHEY, SVGAGI.

The chain employs TRBV28 and TRBJ1-2; the match to TRBD1 covers 8 bases. Germline lookup yields CDR1 MDHEN and CDR2 SYDVKM. Trimming at V came to 5 bases and at J to 12 bases, leaving 8 bases not matched to a gene. The CDR3 spans 12 residues. The DNA for the CDR3 is TGTGCCAGCAGTACTCTCGGGACAGGAGACACCTTC. It is translated as CASSTLGTGDTF.

V and J are TRBV11-3 and TRBJ2-7; D not resolved. Germline-derived CDR1 and CDR2 are SGHNT and YENEEA. The length of the CDR3 is 12 residues. V lost 5 bases to trimming and J lost 5 bases, with 10 bases between them. CDR3 DNA sequence: TGTGCCAGCAGCCGGGCGGATAACGAGCAGTACTTC. It is translated as CASSRADNEQYF.